This T cell receptor (beta chain) came from a study of cytomegalovirus exposure and HLA in healthy donors. Findings and caveats of the study: The study flagged roughly 160 TCR beta chains as cytomegalovirus-associated. A missense DCLRE1C variant was associated with V- and J-gene trimming of TCR beta chains in a later analysis, and an independent cohort replicated the association. It was reported that TCR beta sequences correctly inferred the HLA-A and HLA-B alleles for most subjects.

The CDR3 has 13 residues. Germline loops: CDR1 SGHTA, CDR2 FQGNSA. Germline trimming cut 2 bases from V and 11 bases from J; bases unmatched to any gene: 5. The PCR used 60 Vbeta and 13 Jbeta primers. The assay was immunoSEQ multiplex PCR, and TCRdb's table has in-frame clones only and misses some. This table has about 140,000 clones, nearly 80% appearing once. On this clone itself: Its antigen is as yet unknown.

The chain combines TRBV7-2 with TRBJ1-1; 10 positions agree with TRBD1. The TCR was taken from a male donor in good health and CMV-seronegative. Specimen: PBMCs. CDR3 loop: CASSLFRDRGAFF. DNA of the CDR3: TGTGCCAGCAGCTTATTCAGGGACAGGGGCGCTTTCTTT. The entire variable domain, with the rest obtained from reference TRBV7-2 and TRBJ1-1, is as follows: GAGVSQSPSNKVTEKGKDVELRCDPISGHTALYWYRQSLGQGLEFLIYFQGNSAPDKSGLPSDRFSAERTGGSVSTLTIQRTQQEDSAVYLCASSLFRDRGAFFGQGTRLTVV.